This T cell receptor (beta chain) was sequenced in a study of identical twins. Between the trimmed V and J ends, which lost 5 bases and 0 bases, there was a span of 13 bases. Per germline, CDR1 SNHLY and CDR2 FYNNEI. The length of the CDR3 is 15 residues. TCRdb called the 5' RACE reads again in MiXCR, with one record for every CDR3 protein. The sample has under 900,000 distinct CDR3 sequences, 15% to 20% seen once. These same records also appear under a second study, on T cells expressing NK-cell markers. From that report: CD8+ T cells in roughly six donors included dominant NKG2C+ clonotypes at roughly 1.0-7.5%.

Source material: PBMCs. The chain has TRBV2 and TRBJ2-5; D is tentatively TRBD1 or TRBD2 (5 bases each). This clonotype was obtained from a woman under 30 in good health. The CDR3 sequence: CASSSDGTYQETQYF. The DNA of the CDR3 is TGTGCCAGCAGTTCGGACGGGACGTACCAAGAGACCCAGTACTTC.